This entry describes one T cell receptor (beta chain). Other DNA sequences in the sample encode the same CDR3. The data belong to a study of blood T cell repertoires in COVID-19. Repertoires were generated with immunoSEQ multiplex PCR, while TCRdb's copy carries only in-frame clones and drops some. The sample includes 150,000 to 200,000 clones, roughly 80% seen only once; the top ten take about 6.3%. The sequenced material came from peripheral blood. The sequence was obtained from a man aged 60 to 69 with acute or convalescent COVID-19.

The CDR3 region has the DNA TGTGCCAGCAGTTTAGGTCTGTACGAGCAGTACTTC. This encodes CASSLGLYEQYF. V usage is TRBV12-3 or TRBV12-4 and J usage is TRBJ2-7; D gene ambiguous. V was pared by 1 base and J by 4 bases, with 5 bases between. The CDR3 is 12 residues long.